What follows are 17 T cell receptor beta chains derived from one specimen sequenced in a study of T cell responses to AZD1222 COVID-19 vaccine. The table came from immunoSEQ multiplex PCR; TCRdb's copy has only in-frame clones and leaves some out. The table shows 120,000 to 150,000 clones, with over 80% occurring only once. Sequencing was performed on peripheral blood, taken 28 days after the second AZD1222 dose. The receptor source for this set is an adult who received the AZD1222 COVID-19 vaccine.

The rearrangement uses TRBV7-9 and TRBJ2-2, with TRBD1 as a possible D gene (5 bases). CDR1 SEHNR and CDR2 FQNEAQ come from the germline V gene (reference sequence). The CDR3 totals 15 residues. With 2 bases removed from V and 4 bases from J, the gap between germline ends came to 11 bases. The CDR3: CASSLSTGITGELFF. The CDR3 DNA is TGTGCCAGCAGCTTATCAACAGGCATCACCGGGGAGCTGTTTTTT.

Relative to its sample, this clone is medium-sized (0.01 to 0.1%). The chain has TRBV6-4 and TRBJ2-1, with D possibly being TRBD2 (5 bases). Germline V lookup: CDR1 MRHNA, CDR2 SNTAGT. This CDR3 contains 15 residues. The ends were cut back, 3 bases at V and 1 base at J, with 10 bases in the middle. CDR3 nucleotides: TGTGCCAGCAGTGATGCCAGCGGTTCCTACAATGAGCAGTTCTTC. The encoded protein is CASSDASGSYNEQFF.

The chain couples TRBV15 to TRBJ1-4; 10 nucleotides align to TRBD1. In germline, CDR1 is LNHNV, CDR2 YYDKDF (reference sequence). With V trimmed by 3 bases and J by 3 bases, 4 bases remained unmatched. CDR3 length: 16 residues. The CDR3 sequence: CATSRETGGPNEKLFF. The CDR3 DNA sequence: TGTGCCACCAGCAGGGAGACAGGGGGCCCTAATGAAAAACTGTTTTTT.

This clone was observed a single time. J is TRBJ1-3 and V is TRBV7-9; D call uncertain. V was pared by 2 bases and J by 2 bases, with 10 bases between. This CDR3 region has 15 residues. In germline, CDR1 is SEHNR, CDR2 FQNEAQ (reference sequence). As DNA, the CDR3 is TGTGCCAGCAGCTTATACCGGACTGCTGGAAACACCATATATTTT. This translates into CASSLYRTAGNTIYF.

V is TRBV19 and J is TRBJ1-6; a possible D gene is TRBD1 (5 bases). This CDR3 region has 14 residues. With 3 bases removed from V and 7 bases from J, the gap between germline ends came to 10 bases. Looked up from germline, CDR1 is LNHDA and CDR2 is SQIVND (reference sequence). The CDR3 nucleotides read TGTGCCAGTAGTATGAAGGGGATGAATTCACCCCTCCACTTT. As protein: CASSMKGMNSPLHF.

This chain links TRBV12-3 or TRBV12-4 with TRBJ1-2; D call uncertain. Between the trimmed V and J ends, which lost 6 bases and 3 bases, there was a span of 8 bases. CDR3 length: 12 residues. Here the CDR3 reads CASSPGDYGYTF. Here the CDR3 DNA reads TGTGCCAGCAGCCCCGGCGACTATGGCTACACCTTC.

The chain recombines TRBV5-1 with TRBJ2-1; TRBD2 matches at 7 bases. Germline values: CDR1 SGHRS, CDR2 YFSETQ. V trimming: 0 bases; J trimming: 15 bases; junction bases outside the gene matches: 6. CDR3 length: 12 amino acids. The CDR3 nucleotides read TGCGCCAGCAGCTTGGTGGCGGGAGATCGGTTCTTC. Its translation is CASSLVAGDRFF.

The V gene is TRBV6-5, the J gene TRBJ1-2; D uncertain. The CDR3 runs 13 residues. The germline V gene encodes CDR1 MNHEY and CDR2 SVGAGI. Trimming pared 5 bases from V and 3 bases from J, leaving 10 bases between. The CDR3 nucleotides read TGTGCCAGCAGTCCCGGCCCGGACTATGGCTACACCTTC. It encodes CASSPGPDYGYTF.

J is TRBJ1-1 and V is TRBV18; 7 nucleotides align to TRBD1. The CDR3 runs to 16 residues. V lost 2 bases, J lost 4 bases, and 10 bases stayed unmatched. CDR1 is KGHSH and CDR2 is LQKENI in the germline V gene. CDR3 DNA sequence: TGTGCCAGCTCACCATCGGCGTCGGGACAGCCCACTGAAGCTTTCTTT. Its translation: CASSPSASGQPTEAFF.

Concerning this clone: No DNA is shown, since the ends of the CDR3 on it are uncertain; the CDR3 is the one TCRdb lists. J is TRBJ2-7 and V is TRBV12-5; the table's D call of TRBD1 was not tested on the DNA. The CDR3 extends over 14 residues, inclusive of both ends. From germline, CDR1 is LGHNT and CDR2 FRNRAP. CDR3 amino acids: CASGLGVGDGTKYF.

The V and J genes are TRBV2 and TRBJ1-1; unclear D gene. From germline, CDR1 is SNHLY and CDR2 FYNNEI. The CDR3 length is 17 residues. V lost 2 bases to trimming and J lost 1 base, with 17 bases between them. CDR3 in DNA: TGTGCCAGCAGTGAATTCACCTACGGCAGGAGGAACACTGAAGCTTTCTTT. Encoded protein: CASSEFTYGRRNTEAFF.

This chain joins TRBV11-3 and TRBJ2-7; weak D call: TRBD2 (6 bases). The ends were cut back, 5 bases at V and 7 bases at J, with 21 bases in the middle. This CDR3 has 15 residues. Germline V gene data show CDR1 as SGHNT and CDR2 as YENEEA. In DNA form, the CDR3 reads TGTGCCAGCAGCCGGGGGACGGTTGGTGGGGGTGAGCAGTACTTC. This sequence encodes CASSRGTVGGGEQYF.

The chain couples TRBV5-1 to TRBJ2-1; D is possibly TRBD2 (5 bases). The CDR3 is 14 residues long. Trimming pared 6 bases from V and 9 bases from J, leaving 19 bases between. From germline, CDR1 is SGHRS and CDR2 YFSETQ. The CDR3, as DNA: TGCGCCAGCAAGTCGGAGGCCTCGCAAGGTGAGCAGTTCTTC. As protein: CASKSEASQGEQFF.

V gene TRBV7-2 combines with J gene TRBJ1-5; no reliable D call. The CDR3 is 12 amino acids. The V gene's germline CDR1 is SGHTA and CDR2 FQGNSA. V was cut by 5 bases and J by 3 bases, with 5 bases left in between. The CDR3 nucleotides are TGTGCCAGCAGCGTTGACAATCAGCCCCAGCATTTT. Protein: CASSVDNQPQHF.

The chain combines TRBV4-3 with TRBJ2-4, with 10 bases identical to TRBD2. The CDR3 length is 19 residues. The trim removed 4 bases at V and 5 bases at J, leaving 17 bases unmatched. Looked up from germline, CDR1 is LGHNA and CDR2 is YSLEER. CDR3 bases: TGCGCCAGCAGCCGCGGAGCGTATGGAGCTAGCGGGAGAGAAAACATTCAGTACTTC. This encodes CASSRGAYGASGRENIQYF.

V is TRBV7-9 and J is TRBJ2-7, with D hard to call. The length of the CDR3 is 13 residues. CDR1 and CDR2 (germline): SEHNR, FQNEAQ (reference sequence). V lost 5 bases and J 0 bases, leaving 8 bases between the germline ends. The CDR3 DNA is TGTGCCAGCAGCGCATCGAGCTCCTACGAGCAGTACTTC. As protein: CASSASSSYEQYF.

The chain links TRBV24-1 to TRBJ2-3, with TRBD2 identical over 13 bases. With V trimmed by 3 bases and J by 2 bases, 4 bases remained unmatched. Germline CDR1 reads KGHDR; CDR2 reads SFDVKD. This CDR3 contains 17 residues. The CDR3 DNA reads TGTGCCACCAGTGATGGGGGACTAGCGGGGAACACAGATACGCAGTATTTT. The encoded protein is CATSDGGLAGNTDTQYF.